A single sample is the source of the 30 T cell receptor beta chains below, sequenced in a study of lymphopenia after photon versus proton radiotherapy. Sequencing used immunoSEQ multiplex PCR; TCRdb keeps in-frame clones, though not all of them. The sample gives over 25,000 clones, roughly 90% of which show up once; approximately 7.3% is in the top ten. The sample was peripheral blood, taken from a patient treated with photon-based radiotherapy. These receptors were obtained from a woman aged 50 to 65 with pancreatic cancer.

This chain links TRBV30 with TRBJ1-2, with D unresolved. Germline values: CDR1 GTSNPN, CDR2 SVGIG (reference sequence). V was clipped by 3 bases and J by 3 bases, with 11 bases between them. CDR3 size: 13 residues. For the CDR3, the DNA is TGTGCCTGGAGCCTTACAGTAGACTATGGCTACACCTTC. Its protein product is CAWSLTVDYGYTF.

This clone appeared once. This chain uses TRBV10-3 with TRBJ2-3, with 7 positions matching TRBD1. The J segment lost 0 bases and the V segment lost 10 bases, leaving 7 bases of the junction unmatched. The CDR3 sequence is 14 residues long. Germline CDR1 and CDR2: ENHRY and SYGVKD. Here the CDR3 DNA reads TGTGCCACCCGACAGGGACCTAGCACAGATACGCAGTATTTT. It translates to CATRQGPSTDTQYF.

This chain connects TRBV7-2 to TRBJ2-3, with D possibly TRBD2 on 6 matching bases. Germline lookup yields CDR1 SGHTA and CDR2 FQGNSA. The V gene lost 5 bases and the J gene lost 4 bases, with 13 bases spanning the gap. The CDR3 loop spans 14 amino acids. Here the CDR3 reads CASSPGRSADTQYF. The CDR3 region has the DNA TGTGCCAGCAGCCCGGGGAGGTCTGCAGATACGCAGTATTTT.

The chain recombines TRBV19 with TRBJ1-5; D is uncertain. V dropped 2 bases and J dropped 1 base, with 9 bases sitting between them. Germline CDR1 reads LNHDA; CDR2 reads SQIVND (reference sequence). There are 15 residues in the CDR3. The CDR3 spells CASSILTGSNQPQHF. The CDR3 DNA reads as TGTGCCAGTAGTATATTAACCGGAAGCAATCAGCCCCAGCATTTT.

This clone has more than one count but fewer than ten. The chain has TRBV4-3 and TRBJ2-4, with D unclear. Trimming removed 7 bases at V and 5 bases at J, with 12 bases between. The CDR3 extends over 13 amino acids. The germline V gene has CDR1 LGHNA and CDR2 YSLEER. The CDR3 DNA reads TGCGCCAGCAAGGCACCGTCCCAAAACATTCAGTACTTC. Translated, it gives CASKAPSQNIQYF.

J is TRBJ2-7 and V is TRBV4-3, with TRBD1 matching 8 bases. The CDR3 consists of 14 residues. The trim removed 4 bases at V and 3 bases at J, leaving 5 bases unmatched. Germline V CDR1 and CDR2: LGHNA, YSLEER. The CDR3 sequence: CASSRGTGVYEQYF. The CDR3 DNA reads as TGCGCCAGCAGCCGCGGGACAGGAGTCTACGAGCAGTACTTC.

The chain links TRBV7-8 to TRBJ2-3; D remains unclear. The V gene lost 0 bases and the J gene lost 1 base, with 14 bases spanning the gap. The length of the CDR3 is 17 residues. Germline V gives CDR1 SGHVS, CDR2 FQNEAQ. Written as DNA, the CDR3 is TGTGCCAGCAGCTTAGCGGCGGCGACTCGGGGCACAGATACGCAGTATTTT. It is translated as CASSLAAATRGTDTQYF.

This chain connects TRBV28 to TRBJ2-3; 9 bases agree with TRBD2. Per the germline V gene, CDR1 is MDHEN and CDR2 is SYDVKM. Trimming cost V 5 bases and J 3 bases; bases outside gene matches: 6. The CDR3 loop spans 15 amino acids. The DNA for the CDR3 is TGTGCCAGCAGTCAAGCGGGAGGAGGAACAGATACGCAGTATTTT. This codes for CASSQAGGGTDTQYF.

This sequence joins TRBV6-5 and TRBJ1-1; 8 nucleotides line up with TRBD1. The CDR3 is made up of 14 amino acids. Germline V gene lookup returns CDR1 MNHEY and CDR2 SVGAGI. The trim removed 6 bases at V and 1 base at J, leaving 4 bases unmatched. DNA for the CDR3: TGTGCCAGCAGCCAGGACAGGGCGAACACTGAAGCTTTCTTT. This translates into CASSQDRANTEAFF.

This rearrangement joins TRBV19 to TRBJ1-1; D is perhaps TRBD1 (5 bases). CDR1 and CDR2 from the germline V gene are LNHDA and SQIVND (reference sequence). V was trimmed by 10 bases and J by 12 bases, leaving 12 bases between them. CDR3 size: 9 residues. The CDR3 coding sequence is TGTGCCATTGGGGCGCCGACTTTCTTT. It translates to CAIGAPTFF.

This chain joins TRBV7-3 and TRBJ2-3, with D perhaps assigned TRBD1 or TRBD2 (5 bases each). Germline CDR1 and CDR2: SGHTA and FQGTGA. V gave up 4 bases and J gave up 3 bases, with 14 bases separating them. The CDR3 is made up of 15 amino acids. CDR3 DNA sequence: TGTGCCAGCAGCTCCGCAACCGGGGCTACAGATACGCAGTATTTT. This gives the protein CASSSATGATDTQYF.

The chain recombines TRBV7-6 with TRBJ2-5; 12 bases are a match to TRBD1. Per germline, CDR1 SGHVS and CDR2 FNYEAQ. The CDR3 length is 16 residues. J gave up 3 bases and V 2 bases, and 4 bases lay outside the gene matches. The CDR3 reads CASSLRGQGAEETQYF. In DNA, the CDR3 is TGTGCCAGCAGCTTACGGGGACAGGGGGCAGAAGAGACCCAGTACTTC.

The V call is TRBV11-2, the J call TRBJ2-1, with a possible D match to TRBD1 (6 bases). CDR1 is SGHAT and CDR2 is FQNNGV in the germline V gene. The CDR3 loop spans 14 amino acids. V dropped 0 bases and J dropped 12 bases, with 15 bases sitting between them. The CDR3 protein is CASSLDQDSRRQFF. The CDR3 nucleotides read TGTGCCAGCAGCTTAGATCAGGACAGTAGGAGGCAGTTCTTC.

CDR3 region: CAWSVGTRTTSEQFF. The CDR3 nucleotides read TGTGCCTGGAGTGTTGGGACTAGAACTACTAGTGAGCAGTTCTTC. This sequence joins TRBV30 and TRBJ2-1; 8 nucleotides align to TRBD2. CDR3 length equals 15 residues. Germline V gives CDR1 GTSNPN, CDR2 SVGIG (reference sequence). Trimming removed 0 bases from V and 9 bases from J; junction bases left unmatched: 10.

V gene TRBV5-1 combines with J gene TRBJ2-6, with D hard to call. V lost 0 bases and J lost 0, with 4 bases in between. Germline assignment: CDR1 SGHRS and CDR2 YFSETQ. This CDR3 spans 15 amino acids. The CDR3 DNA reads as TGCGCCAGCAGCTTGGGGCTCTCTGGGGCCAACGTCCTGACTTTC. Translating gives CASSLGLSGANVLTF.

CDR3 residues: CASSGRLAGGPYGELFF. CDR3 coding DNA: TGTGCCAGCAGTGGTCGACTAGCGGGAGGGCCCTACGGGGAGCTGTTTTTT. V and J are TRBV6-1 and TRBJ2-2; 14 nucleotides match TRBD2. Germline CDR1 and CDR2: MNHNS and SASEGT. CDR3 length equals 17 residues. V was clipped by 4 bases and J by 7 bases; unmatched bases: 8.

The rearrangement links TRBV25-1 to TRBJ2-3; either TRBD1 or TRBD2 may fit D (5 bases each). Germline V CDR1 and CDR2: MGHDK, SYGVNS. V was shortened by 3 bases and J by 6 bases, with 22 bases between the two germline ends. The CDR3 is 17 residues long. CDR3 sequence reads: CASSEGVALPPRDTQYF. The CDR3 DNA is TGTGCCAGCAGTGAGGGGGTAGCACTCCCTCCAAGGGATACGCAGTATTTT.

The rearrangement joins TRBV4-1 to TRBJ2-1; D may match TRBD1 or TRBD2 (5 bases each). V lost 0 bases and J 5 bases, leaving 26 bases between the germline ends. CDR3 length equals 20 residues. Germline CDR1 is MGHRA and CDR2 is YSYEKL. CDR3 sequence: CASSQDFRDDPPLVHNEQFF. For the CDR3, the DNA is TGCGCCAGCAGCCAAGATTTTAGGGACGATCCACCCCTAGTACACAATGAGCAGTTCTTC.

The DNA for the CDR3 is TGTGCCACGGGGACGGAAACTAGCGGCCTAAGGGAGCAGTTCTTC. Protein product: CATGTETSGLREQFF. This rearrangement joins TRBV15 to TRBJ2-1, with TRBD2 identical over 8 bases. The ends lost 9 bases at V and 10 bases at J; junction bases unmatched: 17. Germline values: CDR1 LNHNV, CDR2 YYDKDF (reference sequence). This CDR3 spans 15 amino acids.

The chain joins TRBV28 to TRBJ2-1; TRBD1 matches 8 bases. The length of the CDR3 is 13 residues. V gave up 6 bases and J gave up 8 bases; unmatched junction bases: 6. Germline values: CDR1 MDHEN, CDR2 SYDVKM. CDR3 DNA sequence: TGTGCCAGCAGGACAGGGGCTATCGATGAGCAGTTCTTC. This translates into CASRTGAIDEQFF.

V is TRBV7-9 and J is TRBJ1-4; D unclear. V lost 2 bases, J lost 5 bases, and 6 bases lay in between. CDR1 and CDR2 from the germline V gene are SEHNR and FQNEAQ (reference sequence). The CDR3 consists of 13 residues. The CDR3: CASSLSKNEKLFF. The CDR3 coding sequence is TGTGCCAGCAGCTTAAGCAAAAATGAAAAACTGTTTTTT.

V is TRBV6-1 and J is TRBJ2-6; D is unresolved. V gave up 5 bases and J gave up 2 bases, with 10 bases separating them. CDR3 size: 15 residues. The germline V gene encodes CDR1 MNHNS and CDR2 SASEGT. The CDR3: CASSPFSPGANVLTF. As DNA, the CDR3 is TGTGCCAGCAGTCCTTTTTCCCCTGGGGCCAACGTCCTGACTTTC.

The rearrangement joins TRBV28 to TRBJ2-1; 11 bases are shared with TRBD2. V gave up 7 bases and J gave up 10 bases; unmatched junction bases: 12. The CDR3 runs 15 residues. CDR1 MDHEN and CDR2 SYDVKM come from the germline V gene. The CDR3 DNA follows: TGTGCCAGCACCTTTTTGACTAGCGGGGCCAACGAGCAGTTCTTC. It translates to CASTFLTSGANEQFF.

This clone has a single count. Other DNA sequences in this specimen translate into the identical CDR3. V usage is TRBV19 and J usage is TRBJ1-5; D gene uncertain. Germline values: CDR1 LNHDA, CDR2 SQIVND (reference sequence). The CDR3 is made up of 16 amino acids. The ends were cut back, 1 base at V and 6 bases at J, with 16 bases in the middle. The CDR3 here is CASSIVGTGTFQPQHF. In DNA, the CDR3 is TGTGCCAGTAGTATAGTTGGCACGGGAACTTTTCAGCCCCAGCATTTT.

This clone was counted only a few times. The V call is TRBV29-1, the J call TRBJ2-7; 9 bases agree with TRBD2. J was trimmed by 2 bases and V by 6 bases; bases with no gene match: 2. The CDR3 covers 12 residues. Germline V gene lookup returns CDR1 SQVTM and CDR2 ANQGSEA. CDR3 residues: CSVAGGAYEQYF. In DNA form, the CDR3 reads TGCAGCGTAGCGGGAGGTGCCTACGAGCAGTACTTC.

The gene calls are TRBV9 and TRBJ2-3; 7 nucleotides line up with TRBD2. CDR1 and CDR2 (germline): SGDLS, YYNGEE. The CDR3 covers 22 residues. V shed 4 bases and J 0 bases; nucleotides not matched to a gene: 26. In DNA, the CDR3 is TGTGCCAGCAGCATTAATGTCATAGGACCTGGCGGGAGCAAAACGAGCACAGATACGCAGTATTTT. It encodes CASSINVIGPGGSKTSTDTQYF. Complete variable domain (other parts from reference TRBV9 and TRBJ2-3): DSGVTQTPKHLITATGQRVTLRCSPRSGDLSVYWYQQSLDQGLQFLIQYYNGEERAKGNILERFSAQQFPDLHSELNLSSLELGDSALYFCASSINVIGPGGSKTSTDTQYFGPGTRLTVL.

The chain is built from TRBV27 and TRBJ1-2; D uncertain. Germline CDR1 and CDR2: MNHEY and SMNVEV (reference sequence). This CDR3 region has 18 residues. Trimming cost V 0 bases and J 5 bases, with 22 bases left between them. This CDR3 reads CASSLSFTNPGLPYGYTF. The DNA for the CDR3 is TGTGCCAGCAGTTTATCGTTCACAAACCCCGGCCTTCCTTATGGCTACACCTTC.

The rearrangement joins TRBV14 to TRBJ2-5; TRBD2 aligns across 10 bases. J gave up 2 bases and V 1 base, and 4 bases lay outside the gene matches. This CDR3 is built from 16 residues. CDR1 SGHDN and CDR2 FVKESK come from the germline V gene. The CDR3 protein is CASSQASGSRQETQYF. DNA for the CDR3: TGTGCCAGCAGCCAAGCTAGCGGGAGCAGGCAAGAGACCCAGTACTTC.

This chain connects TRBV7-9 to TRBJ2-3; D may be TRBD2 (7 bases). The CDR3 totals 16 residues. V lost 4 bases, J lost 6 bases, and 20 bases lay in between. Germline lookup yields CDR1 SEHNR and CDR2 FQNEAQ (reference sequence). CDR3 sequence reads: CASSSPAGQPSDTQYF. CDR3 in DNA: TGTGCCAGCAGCTCCCCAGCGGGACAACCCTCTGATACGCAGTATTTT.

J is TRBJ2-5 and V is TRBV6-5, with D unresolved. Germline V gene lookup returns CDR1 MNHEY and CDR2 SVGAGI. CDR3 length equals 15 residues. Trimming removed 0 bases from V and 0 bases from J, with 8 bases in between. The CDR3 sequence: CASSYSGQYQETQYF. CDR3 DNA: TGTGCCAGCAGTTACTCAGGGCAGTACCAAGAGACCCAGTACTTC.